The present entry profiles one TCR beta chain with its context. This sample is part of a study of blood T cell repertoires in COVID-19. Trimming took 6 bases from V and 3 from J, leaving 10 bases between them. The germline gives CDR1 MNHEY, CDR2 SVGAGI. This CDR3 is built from 13 residues. The table came from immunoSEQ multiplex PCR; TCRdb's copy has only in-frame clones and leaves some out. Of about 250,000 clones in the sample, over 65% were seen once. Material for sequencing was peripheral blood. The chain joins TRBV6-5 to TRBJ2-3; TRBD2 might be the D (5 bases). This receptor was taken from a woman aged 80 or older with acute or convalescent COVID-19. The CDR3 DNA sequence: TGTGCCAGCAGGGACCCGGGAACAGATACGCAGTATTTT. Translated: CASRDPGTDTQYF.